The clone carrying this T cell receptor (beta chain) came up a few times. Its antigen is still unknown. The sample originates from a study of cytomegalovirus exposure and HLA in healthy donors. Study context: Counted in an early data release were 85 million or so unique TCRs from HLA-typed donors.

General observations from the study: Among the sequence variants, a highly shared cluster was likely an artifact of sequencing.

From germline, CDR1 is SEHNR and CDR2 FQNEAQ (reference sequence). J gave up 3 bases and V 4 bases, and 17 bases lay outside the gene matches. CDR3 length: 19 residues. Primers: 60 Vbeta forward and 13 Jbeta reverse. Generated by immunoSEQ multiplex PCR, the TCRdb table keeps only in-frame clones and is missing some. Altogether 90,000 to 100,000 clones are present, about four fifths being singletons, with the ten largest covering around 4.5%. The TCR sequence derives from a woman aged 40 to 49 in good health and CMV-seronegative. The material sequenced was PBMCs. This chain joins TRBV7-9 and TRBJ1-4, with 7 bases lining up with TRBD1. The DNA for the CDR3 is TGTGCCAGCAGCTCCTTAACACGTCAGGGGGACAAGCCTAATGAAAAACTGTTTTTT. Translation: CASSSLTRQGDKPNEKLFF.